This T cell receptor (beta chain) was recovered during a study of Tregs in tolerant kidney transplant recipients. The study's findings and limits: Validation in larger populations is needed because few patients were studied. Changing PCR primers prevented nucleotide comparison between some patients' samples. Tregs expanded with activated donor B cells seemed most donor-specific.

Data came from immunoSEQ multiplex PCR; TCRdb stores just in-frame clones and leaves some out. The repertoire holds under 95,000 clones, with roughly 90% as singletons. About this clone: Antigen specificity is unknown.

Thawed PBMCs were rested overnight at 37°C with around 200 IU/ml IL-2 before regulatory T cell sorting. This clonotype originated in a human donor who received a combined kidney and bone marrow transplant. Sample: Tregs from blood, taken before the transplant.

CDR3 protein: CASEDGQVHSPLHF. The CDR3 DNA reads TGTGCCAGTGAAGATGGGCAGGTTCATTCACCCCTCCACTTT. The chain has TRBV19 and TRBJ1-6; no reliable D call. CDR3 length: 14 residues. The V gene's germline CDR1 is LNHDA and CDR2 SQIVND (reference sequence). The V gene lost 8 bases and the J gene lost 8 bases, with 16 bases spanning the gap.